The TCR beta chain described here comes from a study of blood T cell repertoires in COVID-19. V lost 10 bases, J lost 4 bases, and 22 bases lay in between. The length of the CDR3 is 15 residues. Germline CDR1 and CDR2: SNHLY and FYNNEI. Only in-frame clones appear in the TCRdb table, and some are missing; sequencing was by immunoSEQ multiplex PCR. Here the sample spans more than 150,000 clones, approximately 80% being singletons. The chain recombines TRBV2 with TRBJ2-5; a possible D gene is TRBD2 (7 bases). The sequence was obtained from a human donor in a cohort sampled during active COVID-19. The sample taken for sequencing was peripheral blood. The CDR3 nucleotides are TGTGCCACCAAAAGGGGGGGAGCAGCGGTAGAGACCCAGTACTTC. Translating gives CATKRGGAAVETQYF.